This T cell receptor beta chain comes out of a study of T cell responses to AZD1222 COVID-19 vaccine. Looking at the study overall: Analysis merged second doses at about 4 or about 12 weeks. Notes on the study in general: Mostly white British, mostly female donors; authors suggested clonal diversity may be underestimated. Of spike-specific TCRs, nearly half reportedly target regions left unmutated in variants.

With regard to this clone: Its antigen remains unknown.

Profiling relied on immunoSEQ multiplex PCR, and the TCRdb table lists in-frame clones only, not all of them. Here the sample spans roughly 55,000 clones, 70% to 90% being singletons. The specimen comprised peripheral blood, sampled on day 0 of AZD1222 vaccination. The sequence came from an adult in good health.

CDR3 sequence (DNA): TGTGCCAGCAGCCCATCTAGAGATACGCAGTATTTT. Amino acids: CASSPSRDTQYF. The chain links TRBV7-8 to TRBJ2-3; D remains unclear. Germline V gene data show CDR1 as SGHVS and CDR2 as FQNEAQ. The CDR3 runs 12 residues. V lost 5 bases, J lost 5 bases, and 8 bases lay in between.